The T cell receptor beta chain under discussion was sequenced for a study of T cell responses to AZD1222 COVID-19 vaccine. CDR1 and CDR2 (germline): SGHNT, YYREEE (reference sequence). This CDR3 has 13 residues. V dropped 2 bases and J dropped 3 bases, with 6 bases sitting between them. A note on this clone: Its target is unknown.

Regarding the study as a whole: Nearly half of spike-specific TCRs reportedly target unmutated variant regions. Repertoire sampling happened only post peak T cell response. Most donors were white British and more were female, and clonal diversity was possibly underestimated.

Profiled with immunoSEQ multiplex PCR; TCRdb holds only in-frame clones, not every one. The data contain about 60,000 clones, about 85% of them seen just once; the ten biggest clones take up roughly 18%. J is TRBJ1-3 and V is TRBV5-4, with unresolved D. Sequenced material: peripheral blood, taken on day 0 of AZD1222 vaccination. The sequence derives from an adult in good health. This CDR3 is CASSFRDGNTIYF. CDR3 DNA: TGTGCCAGCAGCTTTAGGGATGGAAACACCATATATTTT.